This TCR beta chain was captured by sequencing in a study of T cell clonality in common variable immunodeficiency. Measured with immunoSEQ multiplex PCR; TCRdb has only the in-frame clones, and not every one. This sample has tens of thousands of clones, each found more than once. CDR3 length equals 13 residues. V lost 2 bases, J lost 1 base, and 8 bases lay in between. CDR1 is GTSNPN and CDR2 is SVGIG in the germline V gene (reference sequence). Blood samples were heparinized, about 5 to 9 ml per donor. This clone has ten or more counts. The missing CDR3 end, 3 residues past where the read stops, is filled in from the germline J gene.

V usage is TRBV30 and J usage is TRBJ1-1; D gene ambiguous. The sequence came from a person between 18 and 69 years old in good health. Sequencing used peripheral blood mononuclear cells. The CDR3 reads CAWSMSWNTEAFF. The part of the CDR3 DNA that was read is TGTGCCTGGAGTATGTCGTGGAACACTGAA.